Shown below are 17 T cell receptor beta chains from a single sample sequenced in a study of vaccination and CD4 T cells after COVID-19. This sample's treatment: approximately 9-day PBMC culture with coronavirus spike peptide pools or control peptides (ViraFEST assay). Their antigens remain unidentified. Sequencing of DNA taken from cultured CD4+ T cells relied on the Oncomine TCR Beta short-read assay. MiXCR, applied by TCRdb to the PCR reads, yields one record per CDR3 protein. The sample has about 23,000 distinct CDR3 sequences; around two thirds are singletons. Sequenced material: CD4+ T cells from blood, cultured in vitro, taken after SARS-CoV-2 vaccination. These receptor sequences come from a human donor who received a COVID-19 vaccine.

The gene calls are TRBV10-1 and TRBJ2-3, with D maybe TRBD1 (6 bases). V was shortened by 5 bases and J by 4 bases, with 10 bases between the two germline ends. Germline assignment: CDR1 WNHNN and CDR2 SYGVQD (reference sequence). The CDR3 is 13 residues long. For the CDR3, the DNA is TGCGCCAGCAGTTGGACAGTTTCAGATACGCAGTATTTT. Its protein product is CASSWTVSDTQYF.

The rearrangement uses TRBV24-1 and TRBJ2-3, with TRBD1 matching over 8 bases. This CDR3 spans 14 amino acids. Germline V gene data show CDR1 as KGHDR and CDR2 as SFDVKD. Trimming at V came to 10 bases and at J to 1 base, leaving 6 bases not matched to a gene. CDR3 amino acids: CATAGGEGTDTQYF. In nucleotides, the CDR3 is TGTGCCACTGCAGGGGGCGAGGGCACAGATACGCAGTATTTT.

The chain is built from TRBV19 and TRBJ2-7, with a possible D match to TRBD1 (5 bases). V dropped 2 bases and J dropped 0 bases, with 14 bases sitting between them. Germline CDR1 is LNHDA and CDR2 is SQIVND (reference sequence). The CDR3 runs 16 residues. Here the CDR3 DNA reads TGTGCCAGTAGTATATATAGGCAGGGTTACTCCTACGAGCAGTACTTC. Residues: CASSIYRQGYSYEQYF.

This clonotype was observed a few times. This CDR3 is CASSSSYEQYF. As DNA, the CDR3 is TGTGCCAGCAGCTCCTCCTACGAGCAGTACTTC. This rearrangement joins TRBV11-3 to TRBJ2-7, with D unresolved. Germline values: CDR1 SGHNT, CDR2 YENEEA. The CDR3 totals 11 residues. The V end was cut by 4 bases, the J end by 0 bases, with 1 base between.

The CDR3 DNA reads as TGTGCCACCAGTGATTCAGGACAGGGGTCCTACGAGCAGTACTTC. Protein product: CATSDSGQGSYEQYF. The chain combines TRBV24-1 with TRBJ2-7; TRBD1 aligns across 9 bases. The CDR3 extends over 15 amino acids. From germline, CDR1 is KGHDR and CDR2 SFDVKD. V trimming: 2 bases; J trimming: 1 base; junction bases outside the gene matches: 2.

V is TRBV3-1 and J is TRBJ1-3, with D unclear. V was trimmed by 2 bases and J by 4 bases, leaving 6 bases between them. The CDR3 sequence is 13 residues long. Looked up from germline, CDR1 is LGHDT and CDR2 is YNNKEL (reference sequence). For the CDR3, the DNA is TGTGCCAGCAGCCAAACCCCGGGAAACACCATATATTTT. Encoded protein: CASSQTPGNTIYF.

V and J are TRBV27 and TRBJ2-3; D perhaps matches TRBD1 (6 bases). Germline loops: CDR1 MNHEY, CDR2 SMNVEV (reference sequence). V gave up 5 bases and J gave up 1 base, with 13 bases separating them. CDR3 length equals 15 residues. The CDR3 loop is CASSPRDMRTDTQYF. CDR3 sequence (DNA): TGTGCCAGCAGTCCCCGGGACATGCGCACAGATACGCAGTATTTT.

The chain couples TRBV7-9 to TRBJ2-7; perhaps D is TRBD1 or TRBD2 (5 bases each). Germline CDR1 and CDR2: SEHNR and FQNEAQ (reference sequence). V was shortened by 0 bases and J by 2 bases, with 17 bases between the two germline ends. The CDR3 runs 17 residues. Here the CDR3 DNA reads TGTGCCAGCAGCTTAGCGCCTCATGGGACCCTAACCTACGAGCAGTACTTC. Its protein product is CASSLAPHGTLTYEQYF.

This clonotype was recorded once. The chain has TRBV30 and TRBJ1-2; D unclear. V was cut by 0 bases and J by 5 bases, with 7 bases left in between. The CDR3 is made up of 12 amino acids. Germline V gene data show CDR1 as GTSNPN and CDR2 as SVGIG (reference sequence). The CDR3 DNA reads as TGTGCCTGGAGTGTACTAGGGTATGGCTACACCTTC. Amino acids: CAWSVLGYGYTF.

The chain has TRBV27 and TRBJ2-5; tentative D call: TRBD2 (7 bases). The CDR3 is 17 residues long. The V gene's germline CDR1 is MNHEY and CDR2 SMNVEV (reference sequence). V was shortened by 2 bases and J by 7 bases, with 23 bases between the two germline ends. Here the CDR3 reads CASSLALEGGASRTQYF. In DNA form, the CDR3 reads TGTGCCAGCAGTTTAGCCCTCGAGGGGGGGGCTAGCAGGACCCAGTACTTC.

In nucleotides, the CDR3 is TGTGCCAGCAGTGAAGCGGGGACAGCAAATTCACCCCTCCACTTT. Its protein is CASSEAGTANSPLHF. The chain couples TRBV2 to TRBJ1-6, with 7 bases lining up with TRBD1. Germline CDR1 is SNHLY and CDR2 is FYNNEI. This CDR3 has 15 amino acids. Trimming at V came to 0 bases and at J to 7 bases, leaving 3 bases not matched to a gene. The variable domain in full, with the rest retrieved from reference TRBV2 and TRBJ1-6, is EPEVTQTPSHQVTQMGQEVILRCVPISNHLYFYWYRQILGQKVEFLVSFYNNEISEKSEIFDDQFSVERPDGSNFTLKIRSTKLEDSAMYFCASSEAGTANSPLHFGNGTRLTVT.

By proportion, this clonotype is medium-sized. The V call is TRBV2, the J call TRBJ2-3; TRBD2 is a possible D gene (5 bases). This CDR3 has 11 residues. In germline, CDR1 is SNHLY, CDR2 FYNNEI. V was pared by 4 bases and J by 9 bases, with 8 bases between. This chain's CDR3 is CASSVLVTQYF. As DNA, the CDR3 is TGTGCCAGCAGTGTACTAGTAACGCAGTATTTT.

The chain employs TRBV20-1 and TRBJ1-3; no clear D gene. V lost 0 bases and J lost 0, with 12 bases in between. Germline-derived CDR1 and CDR2 are DFQATT and SNEGSKA (reference sequence). This CDR3 contains 16 residues. This CDR3 reads CSARDHSQSSGNTIYF. The CDR3 nucleotides are TGCAGTGCTAGAGACCACTCCCAGAGCTCTGGAAACACCATATATTTT.

This chain uses TRBV30 with TRBJ2-5; 8 bases agree with TRBD2. Germline trimming cut 4 bases from V and 5 bases from J; bases unmatched to any gene: 3. CDR3 length: 12 amino acids. Germline CDR1 reads GTSNPN; CDR2 reads SVGIG (reference sequence). This CDR3 reads CAWNSGEETQYF. The DNA for the CDR3 is TGTGCCTGGAATAGCGGGGAGGAGACCCAGTACTTC.

The chain recombines TRBV10-1 with TRBJ1-2, with 8 nucleotides matching TRBD1. The CDR3 has 13 residues. V trimming: 4 bases; J trimming: 7 bases; junction bases outside the gene matches: 5. The germline CDR1 and CDR2 sequences are WNHNN and SYGVQD (reference sequence). DNA for the CDR3: TGCGCCAGCAGTGTGGACAGGGCACGTGGCTACACCTTC. Its protein product is CASSVDRARGYTF.

The J gene is TRBJ2-2, the V gene TRBV24-1; D tentatively reads TRBD1 or TRBD2 (5 bases each). Germline CDR1 KGHDR, CDR2 SFDVKD. The CDR3 totals 15 residues. The ends were cut back, 0 bases at V and 3 bases at J, with 7 bases in the middle. CDR3 in amino acids: CATSDLRGHTGELFF. In DNA, the CDR3 is TGTGCCACCAGTGATTTGCGGGGCCACACCGGGGAGCTGTTTTTT.

The chain recombines TRBV12-3 or TRBV12-4 with TRBJ2-7, with 11 bases identical to TRBD2. This CDR3 has 15 residues. Trimming at V came to 3 bases and at J to 3 bases, leaving 4 bases not matched to a gene. DNA for the CDR3: TGTGCCAGCAGTTTTAGCGGACTAGCGGGCTACGAGCAGTACTTC. Its protein product is CASSFSGLAGYEQYF.